These 30 T cell receptor beta chains came from one sample sequenced in a study of blood T cell repertoires in COVID-19. The protocol was immunoSEQ multiplex PCR, while the TCRdb copy is restricted to in-frame clones and leaves out a portion. The sample has about 58,000 clones; 90% are singletons. What was sequenced was peripheral blood. All receptors come from a man in his 60s with active COVID-19.

The chain recombines TRBV2 with TRBJ2-7; 10 bases align to TRBD1. Germline V gene lookup returns CDR1 SNHLY and CDR2 FYNNEI. V shed 6 bases, J shed 5 bases, and the junction held 7 bases outside the gene matches. This CDR3 is built from 14 residues. CDR3 in DNA: TGTGCCAGCAGATCCGGGACAGGGGTTAACGAGCAGTACTTC. It yields the protein CASRSGTGVNEQYF.

The chain carries TRBV12-3 or TRBV12-4 and TRBJ2-7; D unresolved. This CDR3 has 12 amino acids. Trimming pared 3 bases from V and 4 bases from J, leaving 7 bases between. The CDR3, as DNA: TGTGCCAGCAGTTTTTCCGGTTACGAGCAGTACTTC. Translated, it gives CASSFSGYEQYF.

This chain connects TRBV7-2 to TRBJ2-7, with a weak D call TRBD2 (6 bases). Germline V lookup: CDR1 SGHTA, CDR2 FQGNSA. Trimming took off 5 bases at V and 1 base at J, with 12 bases between the two ends. The CDR3 extends over 14 amino acids. CDR3 amino acids: CASSPGGSSYEQYF. The CDR3 DNA follows: TGTGCCAGCAGCCCCGGGGGTTCGTCCTACGAGCAGTACTTC.

CDR3 protein: CASSQGLQETQYF. The CDR3 coding sequence is TGTGCCAGCAGCCAGGGACTCCAAGAGACCCAGTACTTC. The rearrangement links TRBV3-1 (or the pseudogene TRBV3-2) to TRBJ2-5, with D tentatively TRBD2 (6 bases). The germline V gene has CDR1 LGHDT and CDR2 YNNKEL (reference sequence). Deletions cut 3 bases from V and 1 base from J, with 6 bases between. CDR3 length: 13 amino acids.

The sample holds a few counts of this clone. The chain combines TRBV9 with TRBJ1-2; D unresolved. The CDR3 has 12 amino acids. Germline CDR1 reads SGDLS; CDR2 reads YYNGEE. V was clipped by 4 bases and J by 4 bases, with 8 bases between them. CDR3 DNA sequence: TGTGCCAGCAGCTCAGCGGGCTATGGCTACACCTTC. It translates to CASSSAGYGYTF.

The CDR3: CASSSSGARETQYF. The CDR3 bases are TGTGCCAGCAGCTCTAGCGGGGCTAGAGAGACCCAGTACTTC. The chain employs TRBV7-6 and TRBJ2-5, with 9 nucleotides matching TRBD2. Unmatched junction bases numbered 4, after V lost 4 bases and J lost 4 bases. The CDR3 is made up of 14 amino acids. Germline assignment: CDR1 SGHVS and CDR2 FNYEAQ.

The chain links TRBV15 to TRBJ1-2; D is uncertain. The ends were cut back, 5 bases at V and 4 bases at J, with 14 bases in the middle. The CDR3 is made up of 14 amino acids. CDR1 and CDR2 from the germline V gene are LNHNV and YYDKDF (reference sequence). CDR3 nucleotide sequence: TGTGCCACCAGCTCCCGGGAGGGCTCCTATGGCTACACCTTC. Protein sequence: CATSSREGSYGYTF.

This clone was recorded once. Other DNA sequences of this sample code for an identical CDR3. The genes are TRBV28 and TRBJ1-4; 9 nucleotides line up with TRBD1. Germline loops: CDR1 MDHEN, CDR2 SYDVKM. This CDR3 region has 15 residues. V shed 3 bases, J shed 4 bases, and the junction held 3 bases outside the gene matches. The CDR3 protein is CASSFGGQGNEKLFF. As DNA, the CDR3 is TGTGCCAGCAGTTTCGGGGGACAGGGTAATGAAAAACTGTTTTTT.

V is TRBV27 and J is TRBJ2-5; TRBD1 matches at 7 bases. CDR1 and CDR2 from the germline V gene are MNHEY and SMNVEV (reference sequence). Germline trimming cut 7 bases from V and 1 base from J; bases unmatched to any gene: 6. The CDR3 length is 14 residues. CDR3 in amino acids: CASNRQGGQETQYF. CDR3 DNA sequence: TGTGCCAGCAATCGACAGGGCGGCCAAGAGACCCAGTACTTC.

V and J are TRBV28 and TRBJ2-5; D is uncertain. From germline, CDR1 is MDHEN and CDR2 SYDVKM. V was trimmed by 2 bases and J by 7 bases, leaving 8 bases between them. The CDR3 sequence is 12 residues long. The CDR3 here is CASSLSFPTQYF. The DNA of the CDR3 is TGTGCCAGCAGTTTAAGCTTTCCGACCCAGTACTTC.

The rearrangement uses TRBV12-3 or TRBV12-4 and TRBJ1-5; D uncertain. Trimming stripped 6 bases from V and 5 bases from J, with 11 bases between. The CDR3 has 13 residues. CDR3 nucleotide sequence: TGTGCCAGCAGCATTGGCTCCCATCAGCCCCAGCATTTT. It translates to CASSIGSHQPQHF.

This clone was seen a handful of times. This chain links TRBV2 with TRBJ2-7, with 9 bases identical to TRBD1. Germline V lookup: CDR1 SNHLY, CDR2 FYNNEI. The length of the CDR3 is 15 residues. After removal of 7 bases from V and 4 bases from J, the junction contained 11 bases not matched to a gene. CDR3 bases: TGTGCCAGCAAAGATATCGGGACAGGGCAATACGAGCAGTACTTC. Translated, it gives CASKDIGTGQYEQYF.

The chain couples TRBV7-6 to TRBJ2-7; TRBD1 might be the D (6 bases). The V gene lost 5 bases and the J gene lost 7 bases, with 18 bases spanning the gap. This CDR3 spans 14 amino acids. From germline, CDR1 is SGHVS and CDR2 FNYEAQ. The CDR3 nucleotides read TGTGCCAGCAGCCCCGGACAGATTGAGGGGGAGCAGTACTTC. It specifies CASSPGQIEGEQYF.

The chain employs TRBV12-5 and TRBJ1-1; D unresolved. Trimming removed 6 bases from V and 7 bases from J, with 12 bases in between. The CDR3 has 12 residues. The germline V gene has CDR1 LGHNT and CDR2 FRNRAP. CDR3 amino acids: CASGLNSFEAFF. In DNA, the CDR3 is TGTGCTAGTGGCCTTAATTCTTTTGAAGCTTTCTTT.

The chain combines TRBV9 with TRBJ2-4; TRBD2 might be the D (5 bases). Trimming took off 1 base at V and 2 bases at J, with 7 bases between the two ends. The length of the CDR3 is 14 residues. Germline CDR1 is SGDLS and CDR2 is YYNGEE. CDR3 bases: TGTGCCAGCAGCGTATCGGGGTCCAAAAACATTCAGTACTTC. As protein: CASSVSGSKNIQYF.

The CDR3 nucleotides are TGTGCCAGCCGGGGCTCTGGGGCCAACGTCCTGACTTTC. This gives the protein CASRGSGANVLTF. The chain has TRBV2 and TRBJ2-6, with D possibly TRBD2 on 5 matching bases. Germline V gene lookup returns CDR1 SNHLY and CDR2 FYNNEI. V shed 8 bases and J shed 0 bases, with 5 bases lying between them. The CDR3 has 13 residues.

The chain is built from TRBV6-5 and TRBJ1-2, with 8 bases that match TRBD1. Trimming cost V 2 bases and J 8 bases; bases outside gene matches: 4. This CDR3 region has 13 residues. Germline values: CDR1 MNHEY, CDR2 SVGAGI. In nucleotides, the CDR3 is TGTGCCAGCAGTTACCCACAGGGGGGCGGCTACACCTTC. This sequence encodes CASSYPQGGGYTF.

The CDR3 nucleotides read TGTGCCAGCAGCCGGTTAGCGGGACCCAAAAACATTCAGTACTTC. This translates into CASSRLAGPKNIQYF. The rearrangement uses TRBV11-2 and TRBJ2-4, with TRBD2 identical over 8 bases. From germline, CDR1 is SGHAT and CDR2 FQNNGV. CDR3 length: 15 residues. The junction had 5 bases not matched to a gene; V was cut back by 5 bases and J by 2 bases.

This rearrangement joins TRBV5-6 to TRBJ2-3; D gene unclear. The CDR3 is 15 residues long. Trimming shortened V by 1 base and J by 0 bases, and 9 bases separated the two germline ends. The germline V gene encodes CDR1 SGHDT and CDR2 YYEEEE. The CDR3 region has the DNA TGTGCCAGCAGCTTGTACGGGTTTAGCACAGATACGCAGTATTTT. Translated: CASSLYGFSTDTQYF.

This clone has only one observation. CDR3 protein: CASSTLTSGGVSSYNEQFF. In DNA form, the CDR3 reads TGTGCCAGCAGCACCCTCACTAGCGGGGGGGTTAGCTCCTACAATGAGCAGTTCTTC. The rearrangement uses TRBV7-9 and TRBJ2-1; 13 bases line up with TRBD2. Germline CDR1 reads SEHNR; CDR2 reads FQNEAQ (reference sequence). V shed 5 bases and J 0 bases; nucleotides not matched to a gene: 10. This CDR3 region has 19 residues.

The chain has TRBV6-6 and TRBJ1-3; D is unclear. V was shortened by 2 bases and J by 2 bases, with 10 bases between the two germline ends. The CDR3 totals 15 residues. Germline V lookup: CDR1 MNHNY, CDR2 SVGAGI (reference sequence). The CDR3 sequence is CASSYRTGAGNTIYF. The CDR3 bases are TGTGCCAGCAGTTACCGGACCGGGGCTGGAAACACCATATATTTT.

The chain carries TRBV6-5 and TRBJ2-7, with D perhaps TRBD1 (5 bases). Trimming cost V 6 bases and J 3 bases, with 15 bases left between them. Germline V gives CDR1 MNHEY, CDR2 SVGAGI. The CDR3 runs 14 residues. CDR3 nucleotide sequence: TGTGCCAGCAGGAGAACGTCCGACAGCTACGAGCAGTACTTC. This gives the protein CASRRTSDSYEQYF.

The chain has TRBV18 and TRBJ1-1, with a possible D match to TRBD1 (6 bases). Trimming shortened V by 0 bases and J by 1 base, and 9 bases separated the two germline ends. The germline gives CDR1 KGHSH, CDR2 LQKENI. This CDR3 comprises 15 residues. CDR3 coding DNA: TGTGCCAGCTCACCACCGGGGGGGGCGAACACTGAAGCTTTCTTT. This gives the protein CASSPPGGANTEAFF.

The chain joins TRBV5-1 to TRBJ2-7, with 15 bases matching TRBD2. The germline V gene encodes CDR1 SGHRS and CDR2 YFSETQ. The CDR3 length is 16 residues. V lost 3 bases and J lost 1; bases outside the gene matches: 2. The CDR3 is CASSWGLAGGSYEQYF. CDR3 bases: TGCGCCAGCAGCTGGGGACTAGCGGGAGGATCCTACGAGCAGTACTTC.

This chain connects TRBV29-1 to TRBJ2-7, with D possibly TRBD1 on 6 matching bases. CDR3 length equals 13 residues. V lost 7 bases and J lost 3, with 16 bases in between. The germline V gene encodes CDR1 SQVTM and CDR2 ANQGSEA. The CDR3 spells CSATDRIHYEQYF. The CDR3 DNA sequence: TGCAGCGCGACCGACAGGATACACTACGAGCAGTACTTC.

The chain combines TRBV5-1 with TRBJ2-7; maybe TRBD2 (6 bases). Trimming shortened V by 0 bases and J by 7 bases, and 20 bases separated the two germline ends. Per the germline V gene, CDR1 is SGHRS and CDR2 is YFSETQ. There are 16 residues in the CDR3. CDR3 loop: CASSLAFSLASGEQYF. The CDR3, as DNA: TGCGCCAGCAGCTTGGCCTTCTCCCTAGCGTCTGGGGAGCAGTACTTC. The full variable domain, its missing parts supplied by reference TRBV5-1 and TRBJ2-7, is KAGVTQTPRYLIKTRGQQVTLSCSPISGHRSVSWYQQTPGQGLQFLFEYFSETQRNKGNFPGRFSGRQFSNSRSEMNVSTLELGDSALYLCASSLAFSLASGEQYFGPGTRLTVT.

The CDR3 sequence: CASSLKTSYRATYNEQFF. The CDR3, as DNA: TGTGCCAGCAGCCTGAAAACCTCCTACAGGGCCACCTACAATGAGCAGTTCTTC. The chain employs TRBV3-1 (or the pseudogene TRBV3-2) and TRBJ2-1; a possible D gene is TRBD1 (6 bases). The CDR3 is 18 residues long. Germline-derived CDR1 and CDR2 are LGHDT and YNNKEL (reference sequence). The V end lost 4 bases, the J end lost 2 bases, and 21 bases lay between the germline ends.

V and J are TRBV11-3 and TRBJ2-3; 10 positions agree with TRBD2. The trim removed 1 base at V and 1 base at J, leaving 2 bases unmatched. The germline V gene has CDR1 SGHNT and CDR2 YENEEA. This CDR3 has 16 amino acids. CDR3: CASSLGTSGGTDTQYF. The CDR3 bases are TGTGCCAGCAGCTTAGGGACTAGCGGAGGCACAGATACGCAGTATTTT.

This chain joins TRBV25-1 and TRBJ1-5; 7 nucleotides match TRBD1. CDR3 length equals 14 residues. Unmatched junction bases numbered 4, after V lost 3 bases and J lost 5 bases. CDR1 is MGHDK and CDR2 is SYGVNS in the germline V gene. CDR3 loop: CASSDIGGHQPQHF. The CDR3 region has the DNA TGTGCCAGCAGTGATATAGGGGGCCATCAGCCCCAGCATTTT.

With regard to this clone: A read error may account for a junction end that differs from germline. V is TRBV7-7 and J is TRBJ2-2; possible D gene TRBD1, 6 bases. The CDR3 is 14 amino acids. The germline gives CDR1 SSHAT, CDR2 FNYEAQ (reference sequence). The DNA of the CDR3 is TGTGCTAGCAGGTCGGGACAGAACACCGGGGAGCTGTTTTTT. As protein: CASRSGQNTGELFF.